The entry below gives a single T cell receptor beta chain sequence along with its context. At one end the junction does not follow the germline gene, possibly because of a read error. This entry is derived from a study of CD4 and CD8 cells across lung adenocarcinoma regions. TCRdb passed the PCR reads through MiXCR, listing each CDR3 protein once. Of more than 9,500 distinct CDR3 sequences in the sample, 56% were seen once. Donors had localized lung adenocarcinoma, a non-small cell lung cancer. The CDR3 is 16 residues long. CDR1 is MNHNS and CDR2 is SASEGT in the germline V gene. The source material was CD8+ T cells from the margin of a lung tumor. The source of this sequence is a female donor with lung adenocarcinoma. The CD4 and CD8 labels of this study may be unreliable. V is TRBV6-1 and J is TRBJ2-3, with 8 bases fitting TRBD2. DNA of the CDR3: TGTGCCAGCGGGGGTAGCGGGGACCCAGCCCCAGATACCCAGTATTTT. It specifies CASGGSGDPAPDTQYF.